This T cell receptor beta chain came from a study of cytomegalovirus exposure and HLA in healthy donors. Study as a whole: Early released data had about 85 million unique TCRs, all coming from HLA-typed donors. Points from the study as a whole: Most TCR sequences proved rare, with some public TCRs found in many donors. There were several of the most significant clusters that appeared linked to common viral pathogens in a later analysis.

The CDR3 consists of 13 residues. Per germline, CDR1 MNHEY and CDR2 SVGAGI. Between the trimmed V and J ends, which lost 4 bases and 2 bases, there was a span of 7 bases. Amplification used 60 Vbeta primers and 13 Jbeta primers. Clones were read by immunoSEQ multiplex PCR, and TCRdb kept only the in-frame ones, dropping some. The repertoire holds fewer than 200,000 clones, with more than 65% as singletons. With respect to this clone: Its antigen is unknown.

This TCR came from a woman in her fifties or sixties in good health and CMV-seronegative. Material for sequencing was PBMCs. The chain couples TRBV6-5 to TRBJ2-3; no definite D call. The CDR3 spells CASSFLLTDTQYF. The CDR3 nucleotides are TGTGCCAGCAGTTTCCTACTCACAGATACGCAGTATTTT.